The rows below give T cell receptor beta chains drawn from one sample of a study of T cell responses to AZD1222 COVID-19 vaccine. Method: immunoSEQ multiplex PCR; TCRdb's copy keeps in-frame clones and lacks some. The data show roughly 130,000 clones, around 87% seen once. The source material was peripheral blood, sampled on day 0 of AZD1222 vaccination. All receptors come from an adult in good health. Each CDR3 is given without its conserved first and last residue. The order of the fields is V gene, J gene, CDR3 protein.

V gene: TRBV7-3; J gene: TRBJ2-1; CDR3 protein: ASSLAASGSWNEQF
V gene: TRBV5-5; J gene: TRBJ1-5; CDR3 protein: ASSLELSGNQPQH
V gene: TRBV11-1; J gene: TRBJ2-2; CDR3 protein: ASSFEAGNTGELF
V gene: TRBV28; J gene: TRBJ2-3; CDR3 protein: ASSFWGSDLASTDTQY
V gene: TRBV5-6; J gene: TRBJ1-1; CDR3 protein: ASSAGAEAF
V gene: TRBV5-1; J gene: TRBJ1-4; CDR3 protein: ASRTAGGREKLF
V gene: TRBV7-7; J gene: TRBJ2-1; CDR3 protein: ASSPGGQKQF
V gene: TRBV6-6; J gene: TRBJ1-3; CDR3 protein: ASRNLAGEGGNTIY
V gene: TRBV5-1; J gene: TRBJ1-2; CDR3 protein: ASSPLQGRANYGYT
V gene: TRBV9; J gene: TRBJ1-2; CDR3 protein: ASFRGNDGYT
V gene: TRBV10-3; J gene: TRBJ2-1; CDR3 protein: AISSLAGSSYNEQF
V gene: TRBV3-1/TRBV3-2; J gene: TRBJ2-3; CDR3 protein: ASSRLGGIADTQY
V gene: TRBV7-3; J gene: TRBJ2-2; CDR3 protein: AGRRDRESVDTGELF
V gene: TRBV6-5; J gene: TRBJ1-5; CDR3 protein: ASSYDRSNQPQH
V gene: TRBV2; J gene: TRBJ1-6; CDR3 protein: ASTSQGAGNSPLH
V gene: TRBV6-4; J gene: TRBJ2-2; CDR3 protein: ASTWTSGTGELF
V gene: TRBV28; J gene: TRBJ1-2; CDR3 protein: ASSTWTGGVGGYT
V gene: TRBV4-2; J gene: TRBJ1-2; CDR3 protein: ASSQDAPAGSPIGYT
V gene: TRBV5-1; J gene: TRBJ1-2; CDR3 protein: ASSLGGRFVNGYT
V gene: TRBV25-1; J gene: TRBJ1-1; CDR3 protein: ASSPSSGVGTEAF
V gene: TRBV28; J gene: TRBJ2-7; CDR3 protein: ASSLGGWEEDYEQY
V gene: TRBV7-2; J gene: TRBJ2-2; CDR3 protein: ASSLRSLSLEGTGELF
V gene: TRBV7-2; J gene: TRBJ2-1; CDR3 protein: ASSLDGGATNEQF
V gene: TRBV5-6; J gene: TRBJ1-4; CDR3 protein: ASSRPYGTPSGEKLF
V gene: TRBV4-1; J gene: TRBJ1-5; CDR3 protein: ASSLGPGGQPQH
V gene: TRBV28; J gene: TRBJ1-2; CDR3 protein: ASSFGGKGGYT
V gene: TRBV5-1; J gene: TRBJ2-1; CDR3 protein: ASSLAGVSDEQF
V gene: TRBV6-4; J gene: TRBJ1-5; CDR3 protein: ASRAWRPVWAQH
V gene: TRBV9; J gene: TRBJ1-5; CDR3 protein: ASSEGGDNQPQH
V gene: TRBV28; J gene: TRBJ1-3; CDR3 protein: ASSPTGATVGGNTIY
V gene: TRBV6-1; J gene: TRBJ2-1; CDR3 protein: ASSEDRGRYNEQF
V gene: TRBV28; J gene: TRBJ2-1; CDR3 protein: ASSPEAIYGSEQF
V gene: TRBV6-5; J gene: TRBJ2-5; CDR3 protein: ASSYGQLQETQY
V gene: TRBV3-1/TRBV3-2; J gene: TRBJ1-1; CDR3 protein: ASSQGGIGAEAF
V gene: TRBV5-1; J gene: TRBJ2-3; CDR3 protein: ASSFLTGSTDTQY
V gene: TRBV9; J gene: TRBJ2-7; CDR3 protein: ASSVGGFAYEQY
V gene: TRBV30; J gene: TRBJ2-7; CDR3 protein: AWSVGGDYEQY
V gene: TRBV5-4; J gene: TRBJ2-2; CDR3 protein: ASSIQGTGELF
V gene: TRBV27; J gene: TRBJ1-1; CDR3 protein: ASSLYPANTEAF
V gene: TRBV5-6; J gene: TRBJ2-7; CDR3 protein: ASSHSTGDEQY
V gene: TRBV7-2; J gene: TRBJ1-1; CDR3 protein: ASSFGQFEAF
V gene: TRBV30; J gene: TRBJ1-2; CDR3 protein: AWSVLGGGGYT
V gene: TRBV5-1; J gene: TRBJ1-4; CDR3 protein: ASSRDRAPNEKLF
V gene: TRBV5-1; J gene: TRBJ2-1; CDR3 protein: ASSQTSGGGEQF